The 23 T cell receptor beta chains listed next were all sequenced from one sample in a study of blood T cell repertoires in COVID-19 (dated by TCRdb to 2018 to 2020). Libraries were built with the immunoSEQ multiplex PCR assay. As stored in TCRdb, this immuneACCESS dataset retains in-frame rearrangements with V and J assigned. A fraction of the clones does not appear; measured against another copy, unresolved V genes explain less than half of the discrepancy, and the remainder lacks a known reason. The sample records more than 55,000 clones, 75% to 90% of which are singletons. Together, the top ten hold over 15% of the sample. Material: peripheral blood. All receptors derive from a woman between 55 and 75 years old with COVID-19, enrolled during active disease.

The J gene is TRBJ2-1, the V gene TRBV14, with 7 positions matching TRBD2. This CDR3 has 14 residues. V shed 0 bases and J 6 bases; nucleotides not matched to a gene: 2. The germline CDR1 and CDR2 sequences are SGHDN and FVKESK. The CDR3 DNA is TGTGCCAGCAGCCAAGAGGGAGGGAGCAATGAGCAGTTCTTC. Translating it yields CASSQEGGSNEQFF.

The chain joins TRBV7-2 to TRBJ2-7, with 9 bases fitting TRBD1. CDR1 is SGHTA, CDR2 FQGNSA, per germline. Trimming removed 6 bases from V and 8 bases from J; junction bases left unmatched: 14. The length of the CDR3 is 15 residues. The DNA for the CDR3 is TGTGCCAGCAGTTACAGTACCGGGACAGGGAGACAGCAGTACTTC. It encodes CASSYSTGTGRQQYF.

The chain has TRBV11-2 and TRBJ1-4, with 11 bases identical to TRBD1. Germline V lookup: CDR1 SGHAT, CDR2 FQNNGV. The V gene end was trimmed by 5 bases and the J gene end by 8 bases; junction bases not matched to a gene: 7. This CDR3 comprises 15 residues. The CDR3 sequence: CASSPTGTGGEKLFF. In DNA, the CDR3 is TGTGCCAGCAGCCCCACCGGGACAGGGGGGGAAAAACTGTTTTTT.

The rearrangement uses TRBV5-4 and TRBJ1-1; D ambiguous. V gave up 0 bases and J gave up 4 bases, with 10 bases separating them. Germline V gives CDR1 SGHNT, CDR2 YYREEE (reference sequence). CDR3 length: 14 amino acids. The CDR3 sequence is CASSLGPGGTEAFF. CDR3 coding DNA: TGTGCCAGCAGCTTGGGACCCGGCGGCACTGAAGCTTTCTTT. Full variable domain (remainder filled in from reference TRBV5-4 and TRBJ1-1): ETGVTQSPTHLIKTRGQQVTLRCSSQSGHNTVSWYQQALGQGPQFIFQYYREEENGRGNFPPRFSGLQFPNYSSELNVNALELDDSALYLCASSLGPGGTEAFFGQGTRLTVV.

The chain employs TRBV15 and TRBJ1-2, with TRBD1 matching 9 bases. CDR3 size: 15 residues. Germline V gene sequence: CDR1 LNHNV, CDR2 YYDKDF (reference sequence). J gave up 6 bases and V 2 bases, and 7 bases lay outside the gene matches. DNA of the CDR3: TGTGCCACCAGCAGAAGGGGGACAGGGACAAATGGCTACACCTTC. The encoded protein is CATSRRGTGTNGYTF.

A few counts support this clone. V gene TRBV7-9 combines with J gene TRBJ1-1; 7 nucleotides match TRBD1. The CDR3 has 15 residues. Looked up from germline, CDR1 is SEHNR and CDR2 is FQNEAQ (reference sequence). Trimming cost V 4 bases and J 6 bases; bases outside gene matches: 11. CDR3 in amino acids: CASSSYRGQRAEAFF. CDR3 sequence (DNA): TGTGCCAGCAGCTCTTATAGGGGACAGCGGGCTGAAGCTTTCTTT.

The CDR3 loop is CASSPLIFETQYF. CDR3 nucleotides: TGTGCCAGCAGTCCCCTAATCTTCGAGACCCAGTACTTC. This chain links TRBV7-2 with TRBJ2-5; the D is unclear. The CDR3 extends over 13 amino acids. In germline, CDR1 is SGHTA, CDR2 FQGNSA. V lost 6 bases and J lost 5, with 13 bases in between.

J is TRBJ2-1 and V is TRBV11-3; possible D gene TRBD2, 5 bases. The CDR3 loop spans 15 amino acids. Per the germline V gene, CDR1 is SGHNT and CDR2 is YENEEA. V lost 5 bases and J lost 1, with 12 bases in between. The DNA for the CDR3 is TGTGCCAGCAGCCCGGACTTACGTTCCTACAATGAGCAGTTCTTC. Encoded protein: CASSPDLRSYNEQFF.

The V call is TRBV4-3, the J call TRBJ2-7, with 8 bases that match TRBD2. The ends lost 3 bases at V and 0 bases at J; junction bases unmatched: 13. CDR3 length: 18 amino acids. Looked up from germline, CDR1 is LGHNA and CDR2 is YSLEER. The CDR3, as DNA: TGCGCCAGCAGCCACCTGCCCCTGACTAGCGAGAACTCCTACGAGCAGTACTTC. Translating it yields CASSHLPLTSENSYEQYF.

The chain carries TRBV29-1 and TRBJ2-3; TRBD2 matches at 11 bases. Germline loops: CDR1 SQVTM, CDR2 ANQGSEA. V trimming: 6 bases; J trimming: 3 bases; junction bases outside the gene matches: 5. The CDR3 is 14 amino acids. CDR3 loop: CSVGTSGATDTQYF. In DNA form, the CDR3 reads TGCAGCGTGGGGACTAGCGGCGCAACAGATACGCAGTATTTT.

The V call is TRBV7-8, the J call TRBJ2-7; perhaps TRBD1 as D (5 bases). In germline, CDR1 is SGHVS, CDR2 FQNEAQ. V lost 2 bases to trimming and J lost 3 bases, with 8 bases between them. The CDR3 loop spans 13 amino acids. The CDR3 bases are TGTGCCAGCAGCTTAAGACAGAGCTACGAGCAGTACTTC. It specifies CASSLRQSYEQYF.

The rearrangement uses TRBV6-4 and TRBJ2-6; TRBD1 matches 10 bases. The length of the CDR3 is 18 residues. Germline CDR1 MRHNA, CDR2 SNTAGT. Trimming removed 10 bases from V and 1 base from J; junction bases left unmatched: 13. Here the CDR3 reads CATPRDRGRISGANVLTF. DNA of the CDR3: TGTGCCACCCCCCGGGACAGGGGCCGGATTTCTGGGGCCAACGTCCTGACTTTC.

This clone has only one observation. J is TRBJ1-1 and V is TRBV13; D is perhaps TRBD1 (5 bases). Between the trimmed V and J ends, which lost 5 bases and 6 bases, there was a span of 19 bases. Germline-derived CDR1 and CDR2 are PRHDT and FYEKMQ (reference sequence). This CDR3 is 15 amino acids long. Here the CDR3 DNA reads TGTGCCAGCAGCAAGGAGGGACTTGTATTTCCTGAAGCTTTCTTT. This sequence encodes CASSKEGLVFPEAFF.

V is TRBV9 and J is TRBJ1-2; TRBD1 is a possible D gene (5 bases). The CDR3 is made up of 12 amino acids. V shed 8 bases and J shed 10 bases, with 18 bases lying between them. Germline V gives CDR1 SGDLS, CDR2 YYNGEE. The CDR3 reads CASQREGPIYTF. The CDR3 DNA follows: TGTGCCAGTCAGCGGGAGGGACCGATCTACACCTTC.

The J gene is TRBJ2-3, the V gene TRBV19; no clear D gene. The V gene lost 3 bases and the J gene lost 1 base, with 8 bases spanning the gap. Germline values: CDR1 LNHDA, CDR2 SQIVND (reference sequence). CDR3 size: 14 residues. CDR3 sequence reads: CASSIRWGTDTQYF. For the CDR3, the DNA is TGTGCCAGTAGTATCAGGTGGGGCACAGATACGCAGTATTTT.

The J gene is TRBJ2-1, the V gene TRBV19; D is perhaps TRBD2 (5 bases). The CDR3 loop spans 15 amino acids. The ends were cut back, 3 bases at V and 2 bases at J, with 11 bases in the middle. Germline assignment: CDR1 LNHDA and CDR2 SQIVND (reference sequence). CDR3 residues: CASSIRDNTYNEQFF. DNA for the CDR3: TGTGCCAGTAGTATCCGGGATAATACCTACAATGAGCAGTTCTTC.

This rearrangement joins TRBV28 to TRBJ2-1; no definite D call. V gave up 4 bases and J gave up 0 bases, with 10 bases separating them. Germline-derived CDR1 and CDR2 are MDHEN and SYDVKM. The CDR3 loop spans 15 amino acids. The CDR3 DNA reads as TGTGCCAGCAGTTCCCTGGAGAGCTCCTACAATGAGCAGTTCTTC. Amino acid sequence: CASSSLESSYNEQFF.

This chain links TRBV5-6 with TRBJ2-7; perhaps TRBD1 as D (6 bases). The germline V gene has CDR1 SGHDT and CDR2 YYEEEE. Trimming took off 5 bases at V and 3 bases at J, with 12 bases between the two ends. The CDR3 covers 13 residues. CDR3 loop: CASRAQGYYEQYF. CDR3 DNA: TGTGCCAGCAGAGCACAGGGATACTACGAGCAGTACTTC. The full variable domain, with the rest looked up from reference TRBV5-6 and TRBJ2-7, is DAGVTQSPTHLIKTRGQQVTLRCSPKSGHDTVSWYQQALGQGPQFIFQYYEEEERQRGNFPDRFSGHQFPNYSSELNVNALLLGDSALYLCASRAQGYYEQYFGPGTRLTVT.

The chain recombines TRBV2 with TRBJ1-5; a possible D gene is TRBD1 (6 bases). Germline V gene sequence: CDR1 SNHLY, CDR2 FYNNEI. Trimming stripped 1 base from V and 2 bases from J, with 9 bases between. The CDR3 is 15 amino acids. CDR3 region: CASSEEGVGNQPQHF. As DNA, the CDR3 is TGTGCCAGCAGTGAAGAGGGGGTGGGCAATCAGCCCCAGCATTTT.

The chain combines TRBV5-5 with TRBJ1-2; TRBD1 agrees at 8 bases. This CDR3 comprises 17 residues. V gave up 3 bases and J gave up 4 bases; unmatched junction bases: 14. CDR1 SGHKS and CDR2 YYEKEE come from the germline V gene (reference sequence). CDR3 residues: CASSWTDRDGSSYGYTF. Here the CDR3 DNA reads TGTGCCAGCAGCTGGACGGACAGGGATGGATCTAGCTATGGCTACACCTTC.

This rearrangement joins TRBV7-3 to TRBJ1-4; 9 bases map to TRBD1. Germline V gene sequence: CDR1 SGHTA, CDR2 FQGTGA. V trimming: 5 bases; J trimming: 8 bases; junction bases outside the gene matches: 12. This CDR3 comprises 16 residues. The CDR3 sequence: CASSARTGVFREKLFF. The CDR3, as DNA: TGTGCCAGCAGCGCAAGGACAGGGGTTTTCAGAGAAAAACTGTTTTTT.

The CDR3 is CASSYSGSAGELFF. CDR3 bases: TGTGCCAGCAGTTATAGCGGGAGCGCCGGGGAGCTGTTTTTT. This chain connects TRBV9 to TRBJ2-2, with TRBD2 matching 9 bases. With 5 bases clipped from V and 6 bases from J, the junction kept 5 bases outside the gene matches. The CDR3 is 14 residues long. Germline loops: CDR1 SGDLS, CDR2 YYNGEE. The full variable domain, in which reference TRBV9 and TRBJ2-2 provide the parts outside the CDR3, is DSGVTQTPKHLITATGQRVTLRCSPRSGDLSVYWYQQSLDQGLQFLIQYYNGEERAKGNILERFSAQQFPDLHSELNLSSLELGDSALYFCASSYSGSAGELFFGEGSRLTVL.

This chain connects TRBV11-2 to TRBJ2-7, with 9 bases identical to TRBD2. Germline V gene lookup returns CDR1 SGHAT and CDR2 FQNNGV. The CDR3 runs to 17 residues. J gave up 5 bases and V 1 base, and 12 bases lay outside the gene matches. CDR3 in amino acids: CASSLVAGAENSHEQYF. The CDR3 bases are TGTGCCAGCAGCTTAGTAGCGGGAGCCGAGAATTCCCACGAGCAGTACTTC.